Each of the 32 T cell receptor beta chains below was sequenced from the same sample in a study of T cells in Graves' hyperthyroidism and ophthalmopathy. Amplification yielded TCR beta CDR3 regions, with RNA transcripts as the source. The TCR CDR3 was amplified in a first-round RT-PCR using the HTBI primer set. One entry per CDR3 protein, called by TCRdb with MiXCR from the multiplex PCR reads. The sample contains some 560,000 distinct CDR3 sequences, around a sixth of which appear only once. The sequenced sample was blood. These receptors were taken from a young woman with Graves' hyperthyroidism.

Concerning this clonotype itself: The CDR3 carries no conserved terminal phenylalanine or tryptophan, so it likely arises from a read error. CDR3 sequence (DNA): TGCGCCAGCAGGAGGACACAAGCGCACAATGAGCAGTTCCTC. Translation gives CASRRTQAHNEQFL. J is TRBJ2-1 and V is TRBV5-1, with D perhaps TRBD1 (5 bases). Germline V gene data show CDR1 as SGHRS and CDR2 as YFSETQ. Trimming shortened V by 5 bases and J by 5 bases, and 14 bases separated the two germline ends. The CDR3 extends over 14 amino acids.

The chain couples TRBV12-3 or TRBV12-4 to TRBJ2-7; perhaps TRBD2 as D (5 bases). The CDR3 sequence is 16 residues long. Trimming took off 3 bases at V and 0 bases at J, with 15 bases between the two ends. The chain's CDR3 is CASSLSADPTSYEQYF. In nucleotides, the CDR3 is TGTGCCAGCAGTTTGTCAGCGGACCCCACCTCCTACGAGCAGTACTTC.

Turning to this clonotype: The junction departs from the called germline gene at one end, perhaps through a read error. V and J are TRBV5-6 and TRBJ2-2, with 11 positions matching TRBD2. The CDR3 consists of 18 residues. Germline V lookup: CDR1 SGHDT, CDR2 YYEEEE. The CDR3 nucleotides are TGTGCCAGCAGCTGGGTTGTAGCGGGAGGGCCTCGGACCGGGGAGCTGTCTTTT. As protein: CASSWVVAGGPRTGELSF.

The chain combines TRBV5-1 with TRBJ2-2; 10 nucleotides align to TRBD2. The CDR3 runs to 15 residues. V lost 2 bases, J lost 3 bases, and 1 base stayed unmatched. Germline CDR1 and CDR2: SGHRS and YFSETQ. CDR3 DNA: TGCGCCAGCAGCTTACTAGCGGGGTACACCGGGGAGCTGTTTTTT. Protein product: CASSLLAGYTGELFF.

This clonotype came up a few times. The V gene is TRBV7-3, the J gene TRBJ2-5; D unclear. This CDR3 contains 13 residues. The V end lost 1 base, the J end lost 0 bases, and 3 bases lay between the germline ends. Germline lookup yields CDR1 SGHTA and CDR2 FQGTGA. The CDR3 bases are TGTGCCAGCAGCTTAAAGTACCAAGAGACCCAGTACTTC. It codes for CASSLKYQETQYF. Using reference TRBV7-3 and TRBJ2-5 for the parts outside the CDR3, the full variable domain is GAGVSQTPSNKVTEKGKYVELRCDPISGHTALYWYRQSLGQGPEFLIYFQGTGAADDSGLPNDRFFAVRPEGSVSTLKIQRTERGDSAVYLCASSLKYQETQYFGPGTRLLVL.

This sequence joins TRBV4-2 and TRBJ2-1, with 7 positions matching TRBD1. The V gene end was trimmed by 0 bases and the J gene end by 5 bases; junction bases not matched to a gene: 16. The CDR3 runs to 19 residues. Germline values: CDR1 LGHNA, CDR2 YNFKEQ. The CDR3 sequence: CASSQDRGGAGTANNEQFF. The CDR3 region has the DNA TGTGCCAGCAGCCAAGACCGAGGTGGGGCCGGGACAGCGAACAATGAGCAGTTCTTC.

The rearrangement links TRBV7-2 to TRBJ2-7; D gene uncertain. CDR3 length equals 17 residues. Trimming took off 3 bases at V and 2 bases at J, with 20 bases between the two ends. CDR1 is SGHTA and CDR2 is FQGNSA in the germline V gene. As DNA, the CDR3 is TGTGCCAGCAGCTTGGCGTCGAGAGTTCAGTTGGCCTACGAGCAGTACTTC. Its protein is CASSLASRVQLAYEQYF. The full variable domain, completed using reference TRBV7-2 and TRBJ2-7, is GAGVSQSPSNKVTEKGKDVELRCDPISGHTALYWYRQSLGQGLEFLIYFQGNSAPDKSGLPSDRFSAERTGGSVSTLTIQRTQQEDSAVYLCASSLASRVQLAYEQYFGPGTRLTVT.

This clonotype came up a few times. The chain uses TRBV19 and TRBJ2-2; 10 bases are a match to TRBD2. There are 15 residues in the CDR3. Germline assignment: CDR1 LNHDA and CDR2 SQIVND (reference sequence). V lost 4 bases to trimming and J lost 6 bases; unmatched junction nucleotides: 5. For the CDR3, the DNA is TGTGCCAGTAGTACCCTAGCGGGAGTACCCGGGGAGCTGTTTTTT. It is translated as CASSTLAGVPGELFF.

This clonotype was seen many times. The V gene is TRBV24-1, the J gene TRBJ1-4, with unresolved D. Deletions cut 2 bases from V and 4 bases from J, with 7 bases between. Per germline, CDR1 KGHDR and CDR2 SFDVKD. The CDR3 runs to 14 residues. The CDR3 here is CATSDSGINEKLFF. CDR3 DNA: TGTGCCACCAGTGATTCGGGGATTAATGAAAAACTGTTTTTT.

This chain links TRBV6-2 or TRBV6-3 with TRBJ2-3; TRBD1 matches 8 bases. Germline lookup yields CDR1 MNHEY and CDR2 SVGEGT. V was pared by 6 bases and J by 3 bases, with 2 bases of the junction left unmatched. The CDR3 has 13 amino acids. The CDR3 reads CASRTGVTDTQYF. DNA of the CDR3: TGTGCCAGCAGGACAGGGGTAACAGATACGCAGTATTTT.

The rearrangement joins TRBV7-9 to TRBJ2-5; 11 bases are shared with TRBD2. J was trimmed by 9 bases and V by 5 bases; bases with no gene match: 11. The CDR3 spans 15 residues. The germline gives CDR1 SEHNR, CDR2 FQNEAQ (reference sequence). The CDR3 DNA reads TGTGCCAGCAGCCCCCCGCTAGCGGGAGGTGGGCCCCAGTACTTC. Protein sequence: CASSPPLAGGGPQYF.

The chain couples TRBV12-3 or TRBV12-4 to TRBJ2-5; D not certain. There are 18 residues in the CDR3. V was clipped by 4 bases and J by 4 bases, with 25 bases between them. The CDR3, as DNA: TGTGCCAGCAGTTCAGTTTCCCCTGGGTTTGGCCGAAGAGAGACCCAGTACTTC. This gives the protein CASSSVSPGFGRRETQYF.

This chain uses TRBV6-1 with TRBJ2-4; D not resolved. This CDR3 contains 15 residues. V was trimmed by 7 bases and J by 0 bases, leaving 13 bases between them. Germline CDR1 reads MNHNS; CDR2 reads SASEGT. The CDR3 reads CASTVEMLAKNIQYF. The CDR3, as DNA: TGTGCCAGCACCGTGGAAATGCTAGCCAAAAACATTCAGTACTTC.

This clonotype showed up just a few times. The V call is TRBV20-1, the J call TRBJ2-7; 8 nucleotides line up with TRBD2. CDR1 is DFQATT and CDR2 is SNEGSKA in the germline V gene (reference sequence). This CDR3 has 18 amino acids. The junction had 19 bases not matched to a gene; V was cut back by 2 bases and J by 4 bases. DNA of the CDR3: TGCAGTGCTAGATTCCTGGGGAAAGCGGGAGCGGTTTTATACGAGCAGTACTTC. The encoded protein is CSARFLGKAGAVLYEQYF.

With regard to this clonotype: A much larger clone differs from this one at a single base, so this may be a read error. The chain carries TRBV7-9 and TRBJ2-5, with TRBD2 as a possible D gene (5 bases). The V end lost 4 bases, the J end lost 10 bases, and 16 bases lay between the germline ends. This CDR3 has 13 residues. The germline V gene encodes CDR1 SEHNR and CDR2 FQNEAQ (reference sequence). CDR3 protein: CASSSEGVGVQYF. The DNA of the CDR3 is TGTGCCAGCAGCTCAGAGGGCGTCGGGGTCCAGTACTTC.

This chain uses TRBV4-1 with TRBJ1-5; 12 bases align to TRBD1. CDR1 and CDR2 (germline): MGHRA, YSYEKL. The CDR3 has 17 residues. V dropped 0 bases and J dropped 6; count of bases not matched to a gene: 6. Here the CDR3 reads CASSQDLGTGGRQPQHF. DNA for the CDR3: TGCGCCAGCAGCCAAGATCTTGGGACAGGGGGCCGTCAGCCCCAGCATTTT.

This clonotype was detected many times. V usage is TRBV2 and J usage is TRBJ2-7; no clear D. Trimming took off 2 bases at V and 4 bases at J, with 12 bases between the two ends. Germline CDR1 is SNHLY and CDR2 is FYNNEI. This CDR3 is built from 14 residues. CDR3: CASSETAESYEQYF. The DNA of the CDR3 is TGTGCCAGCAGTGAAACGGCGGAAAGTTACGAGCAGTACTTC.

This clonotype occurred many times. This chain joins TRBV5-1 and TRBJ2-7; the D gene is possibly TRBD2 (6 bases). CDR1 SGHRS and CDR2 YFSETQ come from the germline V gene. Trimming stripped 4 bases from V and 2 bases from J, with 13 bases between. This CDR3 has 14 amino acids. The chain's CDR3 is CASSRLAVTYEQYF. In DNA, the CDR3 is TGCGCCAGCAGCCGGTTAGCGGTAACCTACGAGCAGTACTTC. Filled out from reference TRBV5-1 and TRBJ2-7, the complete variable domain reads KAGVTQTPRYLIKTRGQQVTLSCSPISGHRSVSWYQQTPGQGLQFLFEYFSETQRNKGNFPGRFSGRQFSNSRSEMNVSTLELGDSALYLCASSRLAVTYEQYFGPGTRLTVT.

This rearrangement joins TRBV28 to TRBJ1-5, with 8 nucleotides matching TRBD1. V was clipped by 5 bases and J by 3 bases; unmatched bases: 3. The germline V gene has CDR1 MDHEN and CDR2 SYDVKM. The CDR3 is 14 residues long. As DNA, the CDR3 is TGTGCCAGCAGTGAGGGACAGGCCAATCAGCCCCAGCATTTT. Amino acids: CASSEGQANQPQHF.

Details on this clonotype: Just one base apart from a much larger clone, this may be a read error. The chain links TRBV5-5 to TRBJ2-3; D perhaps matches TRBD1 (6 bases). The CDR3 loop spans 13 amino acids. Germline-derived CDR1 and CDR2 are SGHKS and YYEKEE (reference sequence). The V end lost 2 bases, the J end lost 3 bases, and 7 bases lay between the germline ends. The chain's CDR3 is CASSFQGTDTQYF. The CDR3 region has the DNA TGTGCCAGCAGCTTCCAGGGGACAGATACGCAGTATTTT.

The CDR3, as DNA: TGTGCCAGCAGCTTAGTAACAACGTTAGAGCAGTTCTTC. As protein: CASSLVTTLEQFF. The chain uses TRBV11-2 and TRBJ2-1, with D unclear. Germline V lookup: CDR1 SGHAT, CDR2 FQNNGV. The CDR3 totals 13 residues. V was trimmed by 1 base and J by 10 bases, leaving 11 bases between them.

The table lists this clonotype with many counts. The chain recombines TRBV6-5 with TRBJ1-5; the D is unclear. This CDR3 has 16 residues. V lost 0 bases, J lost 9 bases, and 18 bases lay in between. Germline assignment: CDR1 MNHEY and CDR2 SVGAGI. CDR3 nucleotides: TGTGCCAGCAGTTACTCAGTTTCGGGGATAGGGTGGCCCCAGCATTTT. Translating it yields CASSYSVSGIGWPQHF.

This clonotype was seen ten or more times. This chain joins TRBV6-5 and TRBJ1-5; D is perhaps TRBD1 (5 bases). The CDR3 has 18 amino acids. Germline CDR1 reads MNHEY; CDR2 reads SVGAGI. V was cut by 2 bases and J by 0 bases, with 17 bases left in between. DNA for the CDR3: TGTGCCAGCAGTTACGCCGGCAGGGAAGAACCTAGCAATCAGCCCCAGCATTTT. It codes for CASSYAGREEPSNQPQHF.

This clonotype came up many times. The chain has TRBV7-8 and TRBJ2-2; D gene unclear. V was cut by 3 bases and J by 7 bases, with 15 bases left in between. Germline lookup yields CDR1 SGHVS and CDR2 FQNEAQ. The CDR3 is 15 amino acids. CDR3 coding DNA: TGTGCCAGCAGCTTCCCCAGGTTTATGGTCGGGGAGCTGTTTTTT. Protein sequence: CASSFPRFMVGELFF.

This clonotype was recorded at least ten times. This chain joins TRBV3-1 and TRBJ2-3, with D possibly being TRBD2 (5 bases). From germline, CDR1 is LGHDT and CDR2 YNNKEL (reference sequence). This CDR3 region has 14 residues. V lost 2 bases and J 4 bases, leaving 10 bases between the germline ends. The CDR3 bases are TGTGCCAGCAGCCAAAGGCTAGCCTCAGATACGCAGTATTTT. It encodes CASSQRLASDTQYF.

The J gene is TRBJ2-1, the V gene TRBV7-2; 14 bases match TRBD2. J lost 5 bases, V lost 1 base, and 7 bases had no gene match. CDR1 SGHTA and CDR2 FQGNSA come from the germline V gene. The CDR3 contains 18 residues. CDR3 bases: TGTGCCAGCAGCTTAGTGGGACTAGCGGGAGCGGGCAACAATGAGCAGTTCTTC. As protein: CASSLVGLAGAGNNEQFF.

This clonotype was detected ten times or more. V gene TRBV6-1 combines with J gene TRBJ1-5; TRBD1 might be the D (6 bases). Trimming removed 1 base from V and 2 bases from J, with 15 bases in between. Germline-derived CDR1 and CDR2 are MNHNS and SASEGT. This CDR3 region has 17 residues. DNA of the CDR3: TGTGCCAGCAGTGAAGAGGTTACAGGGTTGCGCAATCAGCCCCAGCATTTT. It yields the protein CASSEEVTGLRNQPQHF.

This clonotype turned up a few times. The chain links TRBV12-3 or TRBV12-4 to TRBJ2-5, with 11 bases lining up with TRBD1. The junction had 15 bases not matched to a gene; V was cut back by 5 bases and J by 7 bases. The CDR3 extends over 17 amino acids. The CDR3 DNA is TGTGCCAGCAGTCCAAGGGGGGGACAGGGGGAGAGGTGGACCCAGTACTTC. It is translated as CASSPRGGQGERWTQYF.

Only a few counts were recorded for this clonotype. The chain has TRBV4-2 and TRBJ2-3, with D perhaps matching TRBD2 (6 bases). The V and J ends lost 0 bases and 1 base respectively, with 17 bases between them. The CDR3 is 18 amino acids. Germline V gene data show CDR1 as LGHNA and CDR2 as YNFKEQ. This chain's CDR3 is CASSQDSRDLRGTDTQYF. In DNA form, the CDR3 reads TGTGCCAGCAGCCAAGATTCGCGGGATCTTAGAGGCACAGATACGCAGTATTTT.

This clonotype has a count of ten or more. The CDR3 nucleotides read TGCGCCAGCAGCTTGGGGGGTTGGAGCAATCAGCCCCAGCATTTT. Protein product: CASSLGGWSNQPQHF. The J gene is TRBJ1-5, the V gene TRBV5-1; D unclear. The CDR3 has 15 residues. V was pared by 0 bases and J by 1 base, with 8 bases between. Germline CDR1 and CDR2: SGHRS and YFSETQ.

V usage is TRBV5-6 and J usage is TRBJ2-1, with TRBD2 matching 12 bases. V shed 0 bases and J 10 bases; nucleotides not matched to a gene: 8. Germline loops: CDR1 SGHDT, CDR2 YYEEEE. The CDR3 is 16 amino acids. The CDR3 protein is CASSLGLAGAADEQFF. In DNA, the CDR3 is TGTGCCAGCAGCTTGGGACTAGCGGGAGCCGCTGACGAGCAGTTCTTC.

CDR3 residues: CASSQDVGELFF. The CDR3 DNA sequence: TGTGCCAGCAGCCAAGACGTCGGGGAGCTGTTTTTT. The rearrangement joins TRBV3-1 to TRBJ2-2; D is ambiguous. With 0 bases removed from V and 7 bases from J, the gap between germline ends came to 3 bases. Germline V gene sequence: CDR1 LGHDT, CDR2 YNNKEL (reference sequence). This CDR3 is built from 12 residues. Supplemented by reference TRBV3-1 and TRBJ2-2, the full variable domain reads DTAVSQTPKYLVTQMGNDKSIKCEQNLGHDTMYWYKQDSKKFLKIMFSYNNKELIINETVPNRFSPKSPDKAHLNLHINSLELGDSAVYFCASSQDVGELFFGEGSRLTVL.